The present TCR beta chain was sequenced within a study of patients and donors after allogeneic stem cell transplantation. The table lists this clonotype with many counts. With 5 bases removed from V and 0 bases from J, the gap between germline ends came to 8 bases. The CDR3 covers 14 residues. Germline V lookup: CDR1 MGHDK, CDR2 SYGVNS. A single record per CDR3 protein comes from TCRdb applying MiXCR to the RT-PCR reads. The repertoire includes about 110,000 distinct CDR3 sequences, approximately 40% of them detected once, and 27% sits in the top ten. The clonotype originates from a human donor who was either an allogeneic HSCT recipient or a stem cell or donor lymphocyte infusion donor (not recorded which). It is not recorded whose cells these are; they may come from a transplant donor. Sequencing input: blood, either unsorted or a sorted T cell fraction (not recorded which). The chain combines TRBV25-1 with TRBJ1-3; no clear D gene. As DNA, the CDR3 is TGTGCCAGCAGTTCGCTATTCTCTGGAAACACCATATATTTT. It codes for CASSSLFSGNTIYF.